These 9 T cell receptor beta chains share one sample of origin, sequenced in a study of cytomegalovirus exposure and HLA in healthy donors (dated by TCRdb to the late 2010s). The library was built by means of the immunoSEQ multiplex PCR assay. For the multiplex PCR, a mixture combining 60 forward primers for TCR Vbeta segments and 13 reverse primers for TCR Jbeta segments was used. TCRdb took this table from immuneACCESS and kept in-frame rearrangements with V and J called. Such tables lack part of the clones; where checked against another copy, unresolved V genes explain under half of the gap, and the rest is unexplained. The sample includes 120,000 to 150,000 clones, with approximately 82% observed a single time. The ten largest clonotypes hold approximately 2% of the sample. The sequencing input was PBMCs. These receptors came from a woman in her 40s in good health and CMV-seronegative.

This CDR3 reads CASSHTKQDSNQPQHF. In DNA, the CDR3 is TGCGCCAGCAGCCATACTAAACAGGATAGCAATCAGCCCCAGCATTTT. The J gene is TRBJ1-5, the V gene TRBV4-3; a weak D match, TRBD1 (5 bases). The CDR3 extends over 16 amino acids. V was cut by 3 bases and J by 0 bases, with 12 bases left in between. The germline CDR1 and CDR2 sequences are LGHNA and YSLEER.

The V call is TRBV7-9, the J call TRBJ2-1; 8 bases are a match to TRBD2. V lost 5 bases, J lost 8 bases, and 11 bases stayed unmatched. The V gene's germline CDR1 is SEHNR and CDR2 FQNEAQ (reference sequence). The length of the CDR3 is 15 residues. The DNA of the CDR3 is TGTGCCAGCAGCCCCACCGGGACTAGTTTTTATGAGCAGTTCTTC. Its protein is CASSPTGTSFYEQFF.

The chain has TRBV15 and TRBJ2-7, with TRBD1 identical over 8 bases. The CDR3 consists of 15 residues. Germline values: CDR1 LNHNV, CDR2 YYDKDF (reference sequence). The J segment lost 1 base and the V segment lost 5 bases, leaving 7 bases of the junction unmatched. In DNA form, the CDR3 reads TGTGCCACCAGCCCACAGGGGGACGTATCCTACGAGCAGTACTTC. Its translation is CATSPQGDVSYEQYF.

J is TRBJ2-7 and V is TRBV12-2; TRBD2, as called in the table, went unchecked against the DNA. TRBV12-2 is an annotated pseudogene. The CDR3 consists of 15 residues. This chain's CDR3 is CASRCNGTSGYEQYF. Written as DNA, the CDR3 is TGTGCAAGTCGTTGCAACGGGACTAGCGGCTACGAGCAGTACTTC.

J is TRBJ2-7 and V is TRBV7-9; D might be TRBD1 (7 bases). This CDR3 spans 16 amino acids. Trimming took off 0 bases at V and 2 bases at J, with 14 bases between the two ends. CDR1 is SEHNR, CDR2 FQNEAQ, per germline (reference sequence). The chain's CDR3 is CASSLAWQGGAYEQYF. CDR3 DNA: TGTGCCAGCAGCTTAGCGTGGCAGGGGGGAGCCTACGAGCAGTACTTC.

V is TRBV5-1 and J is TRBJ2-7; tentative D call: TRBD2 (5 bases). Trimming took off 5 bases at V and 5 bases at J, with 14 bases between the two ends. Per the germline V gene, CDR1 is SGHRS and CDR2 is YFSETQ. CDR3 length equals 13 residues. CDR3 protein: CASRDSFVDEQYF. The CDR3 DNA is TGCGCCAGCAGGGACTCATTTGTAGACGAGCAGTACTTC.

This clone was observed a handful of times. This chain joins TRBV23-1 and TRBJ2-5, with D perhaps TRBD1 (6 bases). TRBV23-1 qualifies as an ORF whose function is uncertain. The CDR3 contains 11 residues. Trimming cost V 9 bases and J 3 bases, with 8 bases left between them. The CDR3 sequence: CARYREETQYF. In DNA form, the CDR3 reads TGCGCCAGATACAGGGAAGAGACCCAGTACTTC.

V and J are TRBV5-4 and TRBJ2-3; the match to TRBD1 covers 10 bases. V shed 4 bases and J 3 bases; nucleotides not matched to a gene: 11. Germline loops: CDR1 SGHNT, CDR2 YYREEE (reference sequence). CDR3 size: 17 residues. This chain's CDR3 is CASSPVAPGQGTDTQYF. The CDR3 DNA reads as TGTGCCAGCAGCCCCGTTGCTCCGGGACAGGGGACAGATACGCAGTATTTT.

The gene calls are TRBV7-3 and TRBJ1-2; a weak D match, TRBD1 (5 bases). The length of the CDR3 is 16 residues. V lost 5 bases to trimming and J lost 0 bases, with 16 bases between them. Germline-derived CDR1 and CDR2 are SGHTA and FQGTGA. The CDR3 sequence: CASSKTAGQPNYGYTF. The CDR3 bases are TGTGCCAGCAGCAAAACCGCAGGGCAGCCTAACTATGGCTACACCTTC. The entire variable domain, with the rest obtained from reference TRBV7-3 and TRBJ1-2, is as follows: GAGVSQTPSNKVTEKGKYVELRCDPISGHTALYWYRQSLGQGPEFLIYFQGTGAADDSGLPNDRFFAVRPEGSVSTLKIQRTERGDSAVYLCASSKTAGQPNYGYTFGSGTRLTVV.